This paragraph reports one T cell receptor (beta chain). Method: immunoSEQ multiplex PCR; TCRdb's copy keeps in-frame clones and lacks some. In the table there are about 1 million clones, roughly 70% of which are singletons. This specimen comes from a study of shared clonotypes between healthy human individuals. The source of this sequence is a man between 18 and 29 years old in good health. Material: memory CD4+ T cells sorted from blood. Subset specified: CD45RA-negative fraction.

CDR3: CASSSTRDQPQHF. The CDR3 nucleotides are TGTGCCAGTAGTAGCACGAGGGATCAGCCCCAGCATTTT. This chain joins TRBV19 and TRBJ1-5; D is ambiguous. The germline CDR1 and CDR2 sequences are LNHDA and SQIVND (reference sequence). The V and J ends lost 4 bases and 5 bases respectively, with 9 bases between them. This CDR3 has 13 residues. The full variable domain, completed using reference TRBV19 and TRBJ1-5, is DGGITQSPKYLFRKEGQNVTLSCEQNLNHDAMYWYRQDPGQGLRLIYYSQIVNDFQKGDIAEGYSVSREKKESFPLTVTSAQKNPTAFYLCASSSTRDQPQHFGDGTRLSIL.